This entry is about one T cell receptor (beta chain). RNA transcripts were the template for amplifying TCR beta CDR3 regions. The HTBI primer set was used in a first-round RT-PCR of the TCR CDR3. TCRdb independently ran MiXCR on the multiplex PCR reads; one entry per CDR3 protein. This table has roughly 710,000 distinct CDR3 sequences, 30% to 40% appearing once. V was pared by 3 bases and J by 7 bases, with 16 bases between. The CDR3 sequence is 16 residues long. Per the germline V gene, CDR1 is LNHNV and CDR2 is YYDKDF (reference sequence). The sample comes from a study of T cells in Graves' hyperthyroidism and ophthalmopathy.

This rearrangement joins TRBV15 to TRBJ1-6, with D possibly being TRBD1 (6 bases). The origin of this receptor is a woman aged 40-49 years with Graves' hyperthyroidism. Sample: blood. The CDR3 is CATSSRRRGQNSPLHF. CDR3 bases: TGTGCCACCAGCAGCCGTAGGCGGGGGCAGAATTCACCCCTCCACTTT.